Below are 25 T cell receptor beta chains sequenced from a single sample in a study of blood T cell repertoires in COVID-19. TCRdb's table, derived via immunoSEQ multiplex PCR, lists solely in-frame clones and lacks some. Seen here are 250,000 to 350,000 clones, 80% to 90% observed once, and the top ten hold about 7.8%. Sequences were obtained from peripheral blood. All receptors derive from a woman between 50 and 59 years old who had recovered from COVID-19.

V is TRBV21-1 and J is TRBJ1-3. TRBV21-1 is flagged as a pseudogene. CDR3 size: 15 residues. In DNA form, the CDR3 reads TGTGCCAGCGACCGGGACTGCTACTCTGGAAACACCATATATTTT. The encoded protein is CASDRDCYSGNTIYF.

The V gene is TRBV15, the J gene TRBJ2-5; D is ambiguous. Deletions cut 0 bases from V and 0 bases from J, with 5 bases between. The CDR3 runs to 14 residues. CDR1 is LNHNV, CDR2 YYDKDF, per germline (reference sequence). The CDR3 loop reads CATSRDPYQETQYF. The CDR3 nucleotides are TGTGCCACCAGCAGAGATCCATACCAAGAGACCCAGTACTTC.

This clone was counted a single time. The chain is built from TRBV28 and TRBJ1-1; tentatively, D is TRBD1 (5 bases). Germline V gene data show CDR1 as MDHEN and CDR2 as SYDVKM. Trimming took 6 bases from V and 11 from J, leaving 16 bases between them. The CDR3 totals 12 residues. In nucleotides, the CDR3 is TGTGCCAGCAGGGCGCCAGGGTTTAGTGCTTTCTTT. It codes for CASRAPGFSAFF.

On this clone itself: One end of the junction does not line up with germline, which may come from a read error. The CDR3 DNA reads as TGTGCCAGCAGCCGGGATTACCAAGGGACCCAGTACTTC. Its protein product is CASSRDYQGTQYF. J is TRBJ2-5 and V is TRBV5-4; possible D gene TRBD2, 5 bases. This CDR3 contains 13 residues. Germline V gene data show CDR1 as SGHNT and CDR2 as YYREEE (reference sequence).

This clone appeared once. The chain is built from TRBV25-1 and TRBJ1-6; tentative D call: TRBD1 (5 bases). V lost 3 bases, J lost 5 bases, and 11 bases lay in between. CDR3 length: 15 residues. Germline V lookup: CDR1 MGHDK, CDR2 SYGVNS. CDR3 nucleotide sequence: TGTGCCAGCAGTGATACAGGCCCGGATAATTCACCCCTCCACTTT. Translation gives CASSDTGPDNSPLHF.

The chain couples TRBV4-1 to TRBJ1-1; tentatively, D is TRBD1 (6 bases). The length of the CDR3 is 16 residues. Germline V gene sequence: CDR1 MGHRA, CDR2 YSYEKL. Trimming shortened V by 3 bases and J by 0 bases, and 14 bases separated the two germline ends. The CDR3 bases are TGCGCCAGCAGCCAGCAGGAGACAGGCCTGAACACTGAAGCTTTCTTT. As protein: CASSQQETGLNTEAFF.

The CDR3 region is CASSVALSSYEQYF. The CDR3 bases are TGTGCCAGCAGCGTAGCCCTGAGTTCCTACGAGCAGTACTTC. The V call is TRBV9, the J call TRBJ2-7, with D unclear. The length of the CDR3 is 14 residues. Trimming pared 0 bases from V and 1 base from J, leaving 8 bases between. Germline assignment: CDR1 SGDLS and CDR2 YYNGEE.

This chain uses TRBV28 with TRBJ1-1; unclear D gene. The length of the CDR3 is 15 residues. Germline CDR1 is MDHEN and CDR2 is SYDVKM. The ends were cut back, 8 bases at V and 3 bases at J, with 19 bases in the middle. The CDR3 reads CASLPSGVKYTEAFF. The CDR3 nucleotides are TGTGCCAGCCTACCGTCGGGAGTTAAGTACACTGAAGCTTTCTTT.

The DNA for the CDR3 is TGTGCCAGCAGTGTTAGTCAGGGCGTCTACAATGAGCAGTTCTTC. Its protein product is CASSVSQGVYNEQFF. The J gene is TRBJ2-1, the V gene TRBV6-4; TRBD1 is a possible D gene (5 bases). The V gene lost 4 bases and the J gene lost 3 bases, with 13 bases spanning the gap. CDR3 size: 15 residues. Germline values: CDR1 MRHNA, CDR2 SNTAGT.

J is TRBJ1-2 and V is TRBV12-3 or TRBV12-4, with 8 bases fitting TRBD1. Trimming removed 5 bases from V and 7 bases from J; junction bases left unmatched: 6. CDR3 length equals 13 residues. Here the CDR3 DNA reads TGTGCCAGCAGTATTAACAGGGGGTTTGGCTACACCTTC. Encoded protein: CASSINRGFGYTF.

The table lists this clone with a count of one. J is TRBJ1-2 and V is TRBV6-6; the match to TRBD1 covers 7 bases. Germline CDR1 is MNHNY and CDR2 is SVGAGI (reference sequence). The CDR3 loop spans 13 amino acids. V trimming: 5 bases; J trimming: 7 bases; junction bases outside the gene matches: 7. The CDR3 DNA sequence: TGTGCCAGCAGTCGACAGGGTTCAAGTGGCTACACCTTC. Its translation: CASSRQGSSGYTF.

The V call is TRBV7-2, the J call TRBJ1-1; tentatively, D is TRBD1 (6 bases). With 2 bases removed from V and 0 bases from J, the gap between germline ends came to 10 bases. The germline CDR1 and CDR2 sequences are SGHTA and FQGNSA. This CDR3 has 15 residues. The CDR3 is CASSLSTGMNTEAFF. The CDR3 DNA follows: TGTGCCAGCAGCTTAAGCACAGGGATGAACACTGAAGCTTTCTTT.

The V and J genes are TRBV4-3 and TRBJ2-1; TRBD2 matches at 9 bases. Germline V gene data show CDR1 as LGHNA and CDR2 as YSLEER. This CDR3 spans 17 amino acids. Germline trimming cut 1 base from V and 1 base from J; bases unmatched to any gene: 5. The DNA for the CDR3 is TGCGCCAGCAGCCAAGTAATAGCGGGAGCATCCTACAATGAGCAGTTCTTC. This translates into CASSQVIAGASYNEQFF.

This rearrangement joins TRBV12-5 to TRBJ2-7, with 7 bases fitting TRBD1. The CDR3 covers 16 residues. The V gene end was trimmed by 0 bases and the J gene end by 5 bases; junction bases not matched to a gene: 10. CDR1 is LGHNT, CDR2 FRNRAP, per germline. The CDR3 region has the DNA TGTGCTAGTGGTTTGGTCCAGGGACAGATTAAGAACGAGCAGTACTTC. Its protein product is CASGLVQGQIKNEQYF.

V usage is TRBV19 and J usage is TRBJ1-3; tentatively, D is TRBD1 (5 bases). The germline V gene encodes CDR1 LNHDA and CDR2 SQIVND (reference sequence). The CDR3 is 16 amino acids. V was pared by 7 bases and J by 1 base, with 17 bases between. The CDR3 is CASNPRRTTSGNTIYF. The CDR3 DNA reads TGTGCCAGTAACCCAAGGCGGACAACTTCTGGAAACACCATATATTTT.

In DNA, the CDR3 is TGTGCCATCAGGGGGACTAGCCTGGAAGGCGAGCAGTTCTTC. This codes for CAIRGTSLEGEQFF. The V gene is TRBV10-3, the J gene TRBJ2-1, with 9 bases lining up with TRBD2. Germline-derived CDR1 and CDR2 are ENHRY and SYGVKD. The ends lost 6 bases at V and 10 bases at J; junction bases unmatched: 10. CDR3 length: 14 amino acids.

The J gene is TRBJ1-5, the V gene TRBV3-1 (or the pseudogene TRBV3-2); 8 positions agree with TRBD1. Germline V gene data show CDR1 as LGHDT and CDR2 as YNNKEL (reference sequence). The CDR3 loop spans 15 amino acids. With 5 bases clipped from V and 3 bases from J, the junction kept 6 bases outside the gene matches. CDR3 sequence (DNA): TGTGCCAGCAGCTTGACAGGGGACACCAATCAGCCCCAGCATTTT. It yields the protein CASSLTGDTNQPQHF.

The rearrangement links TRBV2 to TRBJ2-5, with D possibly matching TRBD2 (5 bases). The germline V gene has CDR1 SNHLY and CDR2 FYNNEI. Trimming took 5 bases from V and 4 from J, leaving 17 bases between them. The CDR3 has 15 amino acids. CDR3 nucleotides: TGTGCCAGCAGTTTTGGACCCGGCGAGGGAGAGACCCAGTACTTC. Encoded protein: CASSFGPGEGETQYF.

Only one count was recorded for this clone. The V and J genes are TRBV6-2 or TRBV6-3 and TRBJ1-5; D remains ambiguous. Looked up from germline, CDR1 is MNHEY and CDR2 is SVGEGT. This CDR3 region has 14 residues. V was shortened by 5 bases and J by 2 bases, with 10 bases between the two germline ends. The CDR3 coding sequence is TGTGCCAGCAGTCTAGAACGGGGCAATCAGCCCCAGCATTTT. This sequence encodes CASSLERGNQPQHF.

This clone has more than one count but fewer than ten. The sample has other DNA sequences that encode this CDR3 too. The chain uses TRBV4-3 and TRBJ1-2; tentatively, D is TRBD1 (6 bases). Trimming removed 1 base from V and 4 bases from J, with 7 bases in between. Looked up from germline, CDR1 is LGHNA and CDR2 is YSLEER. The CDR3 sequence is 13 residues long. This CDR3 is CASSQVQGYGYTF. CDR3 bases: TGCGCCAGCAGCCAAGTACAGGGCTATGGCTACACCTTC.

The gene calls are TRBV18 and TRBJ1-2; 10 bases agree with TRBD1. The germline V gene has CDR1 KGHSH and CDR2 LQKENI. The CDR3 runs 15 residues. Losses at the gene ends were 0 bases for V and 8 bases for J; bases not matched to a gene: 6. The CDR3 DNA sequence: TGTGCCAGCTCACCACCGGGACAGGGGTTTGGGGGCTACACCTTC. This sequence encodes CASSPPGQGFGGYTF.

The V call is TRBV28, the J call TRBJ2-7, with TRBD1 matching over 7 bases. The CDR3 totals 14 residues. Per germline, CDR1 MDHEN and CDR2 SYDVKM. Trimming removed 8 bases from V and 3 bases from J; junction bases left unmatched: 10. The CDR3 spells CASCGLGTVYEQYF. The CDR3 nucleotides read TGTGCCAGCTGCGGCCTCGGGACAGTCTACGAGCAGTACTTC.

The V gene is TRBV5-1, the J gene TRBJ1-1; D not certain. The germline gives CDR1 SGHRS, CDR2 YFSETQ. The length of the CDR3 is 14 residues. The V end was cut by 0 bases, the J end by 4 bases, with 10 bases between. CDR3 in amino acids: CASSLGLLGTEAFF. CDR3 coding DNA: TGCGCCAGCAGCTTGGGACTCCTGGGCACTGAAGCTTTCTTT.

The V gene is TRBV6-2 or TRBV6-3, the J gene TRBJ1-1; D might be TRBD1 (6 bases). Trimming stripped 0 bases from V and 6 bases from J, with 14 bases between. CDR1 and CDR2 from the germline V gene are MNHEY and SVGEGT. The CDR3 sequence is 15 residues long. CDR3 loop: CASSYSMRGAPEAFF. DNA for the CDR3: TGTGCCAGCAGTTACTCGATGCGGGGGGCTCCTGAAGCTTTCTTT.

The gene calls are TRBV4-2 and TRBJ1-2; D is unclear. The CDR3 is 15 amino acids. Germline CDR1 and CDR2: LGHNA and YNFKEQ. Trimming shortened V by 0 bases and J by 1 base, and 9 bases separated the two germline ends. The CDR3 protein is CASSQEETINYGYTF. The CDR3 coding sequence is TGTGCCAGCAGCCAAGAAGAGACAATTAACTATGGCTACACCTTC.